This entry features one TCR beta chain sequence. The target antigen is unknown. One base away lies a much larger clone, so this may be a sequencing read error. The CDR3 covers 12 residues. Germline V gene lookup returns CDR1 MDHEN and CDR2 SYDVKM. The sample belongs to a study of regulatory T cells in long-lasting Graves disease. Time point here: newly diagnosed GD, antithyroid drugs for less than 3 months. RNA isolated from PBMCs was used to make the TCR library. To make TCR beta libraries, researchers used iRepertoire HTBI primers and Arm-PCR of CDR3 regions. MiXCR was run by TCRdb on the multiplex PCR reads, yielding one entry per CDR3 protein. This table has around 460,000 distinct CDR3 sequences, 12% to 15% appearing once. Study results and caveats: Among the persistent patients, 2,500 to 3,000 public clonotypes were shared, more than the 850 to 1,000 shared among new patients.

A further study also used this sample, focusing on T cells in Graves' hyperthyroidism and ophthalmopathy. That paper notes: Appearing also in blood were most of the thyroid clonotypes expanded above 0.001.

This receptor was taken from a woman aged 45-60 years with Graves disease. The sequencing used peripheral blood mononuclear cells (PBMCs), collected at new diagnosis, from a patient treated with antithyroid drugs. The chain is built from TRBV28 and TRBJ2-7; TRBD1 might be the D (5 bases). This CDR3 is CVSRESPYEQYF. DNA for the CDR3: TGTGTCAGCAGGGAAAGTCCCTACGAGCAGTACTTC. The entire variable domain, with the rest obtained from reference TRBV28 and TRBJ2-7, is as follows: DVKVTQSSRYLVKRTGEKVFLECVQDMDHENMFWYRQDPGLGLRLIYFSYDVKMKEKGDIPEGYSVSREKKERFSLILESASTNQTSMYLCVSRESPYEQYFGPGTRLTVT.